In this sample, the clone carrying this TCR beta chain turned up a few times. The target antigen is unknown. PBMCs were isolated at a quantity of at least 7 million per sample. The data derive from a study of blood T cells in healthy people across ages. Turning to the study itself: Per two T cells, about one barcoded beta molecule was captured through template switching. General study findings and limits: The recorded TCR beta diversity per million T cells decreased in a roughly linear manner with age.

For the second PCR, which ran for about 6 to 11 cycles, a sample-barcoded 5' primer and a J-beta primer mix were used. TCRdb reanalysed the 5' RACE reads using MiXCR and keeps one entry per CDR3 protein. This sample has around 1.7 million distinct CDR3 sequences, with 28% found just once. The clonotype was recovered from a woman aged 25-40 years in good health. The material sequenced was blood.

The CDR3 here is CASSTFGAGDEQFF. The CDR3 bases are TGTGCCAGCAGTACCTTCGGGGCTGGGGATGAGCAGTTCTTC. The V and J genes are TRBV12-3 or TRBV12-4 and TRBJ2-1; D tentatively reads TRBD1 or TRBD2 (5 bases each). V lost 5 bases and J lost 8, with 16 bases in between. This CDR3 is built from 14 residues.